This TCR beta chain was obtained from a study of the immune and genomic landscape of osteosarcoma (dated by TCRdb to 2018 to 2021). For the study in its entirety: A total of 45 to 60 pediatric and adult patients with high-grade osteosarcoma made up the overall cohort, and the median age at diagnosis was around 30 years (range roughly 5-81). The cohort was enriched for poor-risk disease, with 73% to 80% showing unfavorable pathologic response to standard therapy and roughly 68% deceased. Patients in the overall cohort were roughly 56% male, and around 77% presented with localized disease at diagnosis. To define immunogenic potential, the study profiled osteosarcoma specimens using whole genome, RNA and T-cell receptor sequencing along with immunohistochemistry and reverse phase protein arrays. To characterize the osteosarcoma immunogenomic landscape, the TCR sequencing results were combined with transcriptome, protein array and immunostaining data. The goal of the study was to explain why immune checkpoint inhibitors show limited clinical activity in osteosarcoma. Three patients contributed two samples from the same tumor site. General conclusions and limits of the study: No statistical method determined sample size because osteosarcoma is rare and all possible samples were collected. Productive TCR clonality was found to be low overall, with an average of 0.09 and a maximum of 0.3, which suggested limited T-cell clonal expansion. In five cases, the repertoire was dominated by a single hyperexpanded clone, and fewer than 100 T-cell clonotypes were detected in all five cases. Clonality benchmarks came from external normal skin and healthy peripheral blood data rather than matched normal tissue. TCR productive clonality was greater in the immune-hot C3 cluster than in the cold C1 cluster, although TCR productive clonality remained low overall. Alongside the frozen tumor specimens, matched blood was collected from only a couple of patients.

TCR beta chain CDR3 regions were immunosequenced with the ImmunoSEQ Assay (Adaptive Biotechnologies). Under the source paper's analysis protocol: TCRB rearrangements, read counts, read proportions and gene usage were exported through the ImmunoSEQ Analyzer platform. T-cell clonality was computed as 1 minus Pielou's evenness on productive rearrangements. In the clonal space homeostasis analysis, clonotypes were sorted into rare, small, medium, large or hyperexpanded (0.01 to 1 of the repertoire) bins. TCR productive clonality was compared across immune clusters C1, C2 and C3 using the Wilcoxon rank sum test. TCRdb holds this immuneACCESS table with in-frame rearrangements only. Some clones are missing; in checked studies, unresolved V genes explain under half, and the rest has no known cause. That table gives V, J and clone size, and the DNA gave D and trimming. Recorded for this sample are approximately 9,400 clones; 55% to 75% of them occurred a single time. The top ten constitute roughly 18% of the sample.

Of note for this clone: The antigen it recognizes is unknown. Within one base of it there is no much larger clone, and no base qualities were kept.

The CDR3 goes from the cysteine to the phenylalanine over 15 residues. Left in the record is the CDR3 DNA by itself, 45 bases read in frame from the first base. Trimming takes 4 bases from V and 9 bases from J, and the germline ends sit 19 bases apart. The germline V gene encodes CDR1 SGHDN and CDR2 FVKESK. The specimens were post-treatment primary, local recurrence and metastasis tumors obtained from patients with a poor prognosis. The sequence is built from TRBV14 and TRBJ2-4; TRBD2 might be the D gene, on 6 matching bases. Sequenced: osteosarcoma tumor tissue from the lung. This clonotype was sampled from a human donor with osteosarcoma. CDR3 sequence: CASSPWMGVGGIQYF. The sequenced DNA is TGTGCCAGCAGCCCGTGGATGGGAGTCGGGGGCATTCAGTACTTC.